Listed here are 8 T cell receptor beta chains from one sample, sequenced in a study of T cells in Graves' hyperthyroidism and ophthalmopathy. TCR beta CDR3 sequences were amplified from RNA transcripts. Researchers ran a first-round RT-PCR on the TCR CDR3 using the HTBI primer set. TCRdb re-called the multiplex PCR reads with MiXCR, one entry per CDR3 protein. The sample consists of some 510,000 distinct CDR3 sequences, less than 25% of them appearing once. Input material: blood. The receptors were sampled from a man aged 18 to 29 with Graves' hyperthyroidism.

Note on this clonotype: One end of the junction does not line up with germline, which may come from a read error. The chain is built from TRBV6-2 or TRBV6-3 and TRBJ2-4; D not resolved. The germline CDR1 and CDR2 sequences are MNHEY and SVGEGT. CDR3 length equals 14 residues. DNA for the CDR3: TGTGCCAGCAGCTTCGACGGCTTCAAAAACATTAAGTACTTC. Protein sequence: CASSFDGFKNIKYF.

This clonotype was seen ten or more times. The V gene is TRBV2, the J gene TRBJ2-7; TRBD2 is a possible D gene (6 bases). Germline V gene sequence: CDR1 SNHLY, CDR2 FYNNEI. This CDR3 contains 13 residues. Trimming removed 8 bases at V and 0 bases at J, with 11 bases between. The CDR3 loop is CASGGDLSYEQYF. The DNA for the CDR3 is TGTGCCAGCGGAGGGGATCTCTCCTACGAGCAGTACTTC. Filled out from reference TRBV2 and TRBJ2-7, the complete variable domain reads EPEVTQTPSHQVTQMGQEVILRCVPISNHLYFYWYRQILGQKVEFLVSFYNNEISEKSEIFDDQFSVERPDGSNFTLKIRSTKLEDSAMYFCASGGDLSYEQYFGPGTRLTVT.

A note on this clonotype: The junction and the germline gene differ at one end; a read error may be behind it. This chain uses TRBV4-1 with TRBJ1-5, with a weak D call TRBD1 (6 bases). Germline-derived CDR1 and CDR2 are MGHRA and YSYEKL. The CDR3 is 15 amino acids. The CDR3 is CASSLDGGGLGPRYF. DNA of the CDR3: TGCGCCAGCAGCCTCGACGGGGGGGGGCTGGGGCCCCGGTATTTT.

This clonotype was seen at least ten times. The chain links TRBV6-4 to TRBJ1-1; 10 bases line up with TRBD1. This CDR3 has 17 amino acids. CDR1 and CDR2 (germline): MRHNA, SNTAGT. Germline trimming cut 5 bases from V and 1 base from J; bases unmatched to any gene: 10. CDR3 nucleotide sequence: TGTGCCAGCAGTAACAACGACAGGGGGCCGGGGAACACTGAAGCTTTCTTT. It codes for CASSNNDRGPGNTEAFF.

This clonotype has at least ten counts. J is TRBJ2-7 and V is TRBV11-2; the match to TRBD1 covers 10 bases. The CDR3 totals 14 residues. Germline CDR1 is SGHAT and CDR2 is FQNNGV. Trimming took 3 bases from V and 4 from J; bases not matched to a gene: 3. The CDR3 DNA follows: TGTGCCAGCAGCTTCGGGACAGGGGTTTACGAGCAGTACTTC. It specifies CASSFGTGVYEQYF.

This clonotype has at least ten counts. V is TRBV20-1 and J is TRBJ1-5; TRBD1 might be the D (5 bases). The germline V gene encodes CDR1 DFQATT and CDR2 SNEGSKA (reference sequence). Trimming took off 3 bases at V and 7 bases at J, with 16 bases between the two ends. This CDR3 spans 14 amino acids. The CDR3 DNA reads as TGCAGTGCTAGCTATAGGGGCGTGAGGCAGCCCCAGCATTTT. Translating gives CSASYRGVRQPQHF.

The chain is built from TRBV30 and TRBJ1-1, with a weak D call TRBD1 (5 bases). Germline CDR1 is GTSNPN and CDR2 is SVGIG (reference sequence). Trimming took off 5 bases at V and 1 base at J, with 14 bases between the two ends. The CDR3 spans 14 residues. In nucleotides, the CDR3 is TGTGCCTGGGGTCTAGGTCAGGGGAACACTGAAGCTTTCTTT. Translation gives CAWGLGQGNTEAFF.

This clonotype was picked up a small number of times. The chain recombines TRBV2 with TRBJ2-5, with TRBD1 matching 7 bases. Trimming took 4 bases from V and 4 from J; bases not matched to a gene: 9. This CDR3 has 15 amino acids. Germline loops: CDR1 SNHLY, CDR2 FYNNEI. Here the CDR3 reads CASSGTGGRRETQYF. CDR3 bases: TGTGCCAGCAGTGGGACAGGCGGCCGTCGAGAGACCCAGTACTTC.